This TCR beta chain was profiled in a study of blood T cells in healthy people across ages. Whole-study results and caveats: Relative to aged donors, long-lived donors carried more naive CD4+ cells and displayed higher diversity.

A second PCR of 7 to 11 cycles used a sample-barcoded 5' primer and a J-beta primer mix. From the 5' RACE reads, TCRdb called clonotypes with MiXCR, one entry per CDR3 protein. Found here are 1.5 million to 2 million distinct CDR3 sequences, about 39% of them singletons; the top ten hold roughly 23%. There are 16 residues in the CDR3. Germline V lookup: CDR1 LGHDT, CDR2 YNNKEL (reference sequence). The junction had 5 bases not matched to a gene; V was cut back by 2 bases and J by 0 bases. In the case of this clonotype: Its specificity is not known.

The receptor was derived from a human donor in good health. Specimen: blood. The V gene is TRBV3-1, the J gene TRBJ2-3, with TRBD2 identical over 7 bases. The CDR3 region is CASSQRAGASTDTQYF. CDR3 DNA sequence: TGTGCCAGCAGCCAAAGGGCGGGAGCTAGCACAGATACGCAGTATTTT.